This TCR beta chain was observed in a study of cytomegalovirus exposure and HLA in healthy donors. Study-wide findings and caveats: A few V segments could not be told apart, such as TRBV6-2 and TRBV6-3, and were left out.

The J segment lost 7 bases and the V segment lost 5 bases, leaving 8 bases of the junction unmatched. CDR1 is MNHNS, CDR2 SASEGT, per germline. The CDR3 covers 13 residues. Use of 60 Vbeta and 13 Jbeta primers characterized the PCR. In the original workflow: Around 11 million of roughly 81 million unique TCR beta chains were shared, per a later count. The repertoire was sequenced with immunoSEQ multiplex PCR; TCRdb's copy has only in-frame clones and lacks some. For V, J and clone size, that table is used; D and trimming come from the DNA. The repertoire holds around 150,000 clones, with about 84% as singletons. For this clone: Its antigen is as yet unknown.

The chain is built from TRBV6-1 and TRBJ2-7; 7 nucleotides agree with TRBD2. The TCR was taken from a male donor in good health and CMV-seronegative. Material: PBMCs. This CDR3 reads CASSKGLAEEQYF. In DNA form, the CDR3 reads TGTGCCAGCAGTAAAGGGCTAGCGGAGGAGCAGTACTTC.